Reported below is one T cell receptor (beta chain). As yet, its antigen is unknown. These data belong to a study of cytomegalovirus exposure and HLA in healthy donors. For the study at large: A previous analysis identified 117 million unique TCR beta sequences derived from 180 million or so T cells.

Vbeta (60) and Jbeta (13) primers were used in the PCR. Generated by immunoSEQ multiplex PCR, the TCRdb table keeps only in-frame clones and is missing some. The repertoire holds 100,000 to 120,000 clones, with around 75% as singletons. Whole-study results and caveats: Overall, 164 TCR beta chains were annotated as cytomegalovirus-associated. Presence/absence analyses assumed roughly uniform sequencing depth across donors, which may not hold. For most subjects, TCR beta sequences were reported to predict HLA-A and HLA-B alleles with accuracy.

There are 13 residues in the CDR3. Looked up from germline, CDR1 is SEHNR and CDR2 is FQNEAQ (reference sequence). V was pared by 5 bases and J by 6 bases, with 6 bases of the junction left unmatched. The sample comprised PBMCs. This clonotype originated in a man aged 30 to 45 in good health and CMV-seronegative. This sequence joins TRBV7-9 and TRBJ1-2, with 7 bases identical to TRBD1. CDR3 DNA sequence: TGTGCCAGCAGCCAGACAGGGCCCGATGGCTACACCTTC. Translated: CASSQTGPDGYTF. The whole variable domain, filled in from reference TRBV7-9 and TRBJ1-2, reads DTGVSQNPRHKITKRGQNVTFRCDPISEHNRLYWYRQTLGQGPEFLTYFQNEAQLEKSRLLSDRFSAERPKGSFSTLEIQRTEQGDSAMYLCASSQTGPDGYTFGSGTRLTVV.